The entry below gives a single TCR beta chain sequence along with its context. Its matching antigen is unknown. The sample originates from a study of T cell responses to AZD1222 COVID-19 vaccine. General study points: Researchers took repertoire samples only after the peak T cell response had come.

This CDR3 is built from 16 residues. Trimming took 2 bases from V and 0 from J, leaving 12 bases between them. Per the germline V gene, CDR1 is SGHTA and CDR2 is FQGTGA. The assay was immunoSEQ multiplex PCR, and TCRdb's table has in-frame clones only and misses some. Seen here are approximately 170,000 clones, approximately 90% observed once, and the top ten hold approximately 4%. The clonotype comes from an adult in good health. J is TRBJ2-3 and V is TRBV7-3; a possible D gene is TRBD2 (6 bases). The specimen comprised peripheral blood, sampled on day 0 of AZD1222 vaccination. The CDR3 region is CASSLGGMASTDTQYF. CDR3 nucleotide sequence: TGTGCCAGCAGCTTAGGGGGGATGGCTAGCACAGATACGCAGTATTTT.